The present T cell receptor (beta chain) was sequenced within a study of T cells in Graves' hyperthyroidism and ophthalmopathy. Hyperthyroidism was newly diagnosed in patients aged 18 to 65 (duration under 2 months). Diagnoses were made from clinical symptoms, serum measures (thyroxine and TRAb), thyroid ultrasound and orbital computed tomography. The investigators amplified TCR beta CDR3 regions from RNA transcripts. During a first-round RT-PCR of the TCR CDR3, the HTBI primer set was used. TCRdb recomputed calls from the multiplex PCR reads with MiXCR, one row per CDR3 protein. The repertoire holds 96,000 or so distinct CDR3 sequences, with around 50% as singletons. Looked up from germline, CDR1 is KGHDR and CDR2 is SFDVKD. The V end lost 4 bases, the J end lost 9 bases, and 15 bases lay between the germline ends. This CDR3 has 13 residues.

Material for sequencing was blood. The rearrangement links TRBV24-1 to TRBJ2-7; unclear D gene. This receptor was identified in a woman in her thirties or forties with Graves' hyperthyroidism. The chain's CDR3 is CATSDPGADAQYF. CDR3 nucleotide sequence: TGTGCCACCAGTGACCCCGGAGCAGATGCGCAGTACTTC.